This T cell receptor beta chain was documented in a study of T-cell reconstitution after alpha-beta-depleted transplantation in children. This clonotype was found many times. Antigen unknown. The CDR3 covers 15 residues. V shed 6 bases, J shed 1 base, and the junction held 5 bases outside the gene matches. Study-level findings and limits: T cells produced anew were the main source of T-cell counts and diversity one year after transplant. Several hundred graft clones that had expanded were reportedly the source of alpha-beta T cells about two months after transplant.

Unique molecular identifiers were built into the TCRbeta library. TCRdb re-called the PCR reads through MiXCR, storing one row per CDR3 protein. The sample has 600,000 to 800,000 distinct CDR3 sequences, around 14% seen once; the top ten hold 0.65% to 0.9%. The material was PBMCs, obtained before TCRalphabeta/CD19-depleted stem cell transplant. The source of this sequence is a girl aged 2 to 9 with congenital amegakaryocytic thrombocytopenia, due to receive a stem cell transplant. This chain uses TRBV12-3 or TRBV12-4 with TRBJ1-1; TRBD1 agrees at 10 bases. The CDR3 coding sequence is TGTGCCAGCAGCCGCCGGGACAGGGGGAACACTGAAGCTTTCTTT. As protein: CASSRRDRGNTEAFF.